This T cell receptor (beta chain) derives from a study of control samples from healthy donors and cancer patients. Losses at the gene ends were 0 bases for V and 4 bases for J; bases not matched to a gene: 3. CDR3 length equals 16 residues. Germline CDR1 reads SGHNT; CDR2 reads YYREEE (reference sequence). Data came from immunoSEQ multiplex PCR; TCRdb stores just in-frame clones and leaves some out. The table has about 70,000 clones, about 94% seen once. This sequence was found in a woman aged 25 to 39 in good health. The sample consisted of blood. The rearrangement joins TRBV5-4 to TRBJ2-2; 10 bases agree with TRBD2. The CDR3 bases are TGTGCCAGCAGCTTGGGCCCTAGCGGGGGCACCGGGGAGCTGTTTTTT. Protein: CASSLGPSGGTGELFF.